The clone carrying this TCR beta chain was counted many times. The antigen is unknown. These data belong to a study of breast tumors, draining lymph nodes, adjacent tissues. Samples came from axillary lymph nodes draining the breast cancer. Germline values: CDR1 MNHNS, CDR2 SASEGT. The V end lost 2 bases, the J end lost 2 bases, and 13 bases lay between the germline ends. This CDR3 region has 15 residues. In TCRdb, the multiplex PCR reads were re-called with MiXCR into one record per CDR3 protein. Found here are about 140,000 distinct CDR3 sequences, 30% to 35% of them singletons; the top ten hold roughly 2.2%. Study outcomes and limitations: Luminal-like breast cancer showed significantly higher tumor–nontumor repertoire similarity than basal-like. Most tumor T cells seemingly derive from lymph node, then expand in tumor. Tumor repertoires ranked between lymph nodes and nontumor tissue in diversity, with V and J gene preferences. That most tumor T cells come from lymph nodes remained unproven.

The V gene is TRBV6-1, the J gene TRBJ2-7, with D possibly TRBD2 on 5 matching bases. The sequence was obtained from a female donor with breast cancer. Some clones in this sample may be carry-over from other donors' samples. The sequenced sample consisted of axillary lymph node tissue. The CDR3 sequence is CASSEYGSSTYEQYF. DNA for the CDR3: TGTGCCAGCAGTGAATATGGGTCTAGCACCTACGAGCAGTACTTC.